The source of this TCR beta chain is a study of T cells in Graves' hyperthyroidism and ophthalmopathy. Amplified regions were TCR beta CDR3 sequences from RNA transcripts. An initial round of RT-PCR targeting the TCR CDR3 relied on the HTBI primer set. MiXCR, applied by TCRdb to the multiplex PCR reads, yields one record per CDR3 protein. The sample yields under 400,000 distinct CDR3 sequences, around a sixth seen once. Germline loops: CDR1 MDHEN, CDR2 SYDVKM. The CDR3 contains 13 residues. Regarding this clonotype: Germline and junction disagree at one end, which may indicate a read error.

This TCR was recovered from a woman aged 40 to 50 with Graves' ophthalmopathy. The material sequenced was blood. V usage is TRBV28 and J usage is TRBJ2-2, with D possibly matching TRBD1 (6 bases). The CDR3 sequence is CASSSDRSGELYF. The CDR3 DNA reads TGTGCCAGCAGTAGCGACAGGTCCGGGGAGCTGTATTTT.